This T cell receptor beta chain was sequenced for a study of T cell responses to AZD1222 COVID-19 vaccine. Study-level findings and limits: Mapped onto spike, vaccine-associated CD4 TCRs spanned it and were dominant at 160-218 and 743-854. Spike-specific TCR breadth rose after two AZD1222 doses, and depth rose as well.

About this clone: As yet, its antigen is unknown.

Sequencing used immunoSEQ multiplex PCR; TCRdb keeps in-frame clones, though not all of them. The sample carries approximately 180,000 clones, 88% recorded once. Germline V CDR1 and CDR2: SGHVS, FQNEAQ. The CDR3 consists of 17 residues. The ends were cut back, 1 base at V and 5 bases at J, with 20 bases in the middle. The material sequenced was peripheral blood, taken 28 days after the second AZD1222 dose. The TCR sequence derives from an adult who received the AZD1222 COVID-19 vaccine. The rearrangement links TRBV7-8 to TRBJ2-5; a possible D gene is TRBD2 (6 bases). The chain's CDR3 is CASSLGAGTASGETQYF. As DNA, the CDR3 is TGTGCCAGCAGCTTAGGAGCCGGGACTGCGTCCGGGGAGACCCAGTACTTC.